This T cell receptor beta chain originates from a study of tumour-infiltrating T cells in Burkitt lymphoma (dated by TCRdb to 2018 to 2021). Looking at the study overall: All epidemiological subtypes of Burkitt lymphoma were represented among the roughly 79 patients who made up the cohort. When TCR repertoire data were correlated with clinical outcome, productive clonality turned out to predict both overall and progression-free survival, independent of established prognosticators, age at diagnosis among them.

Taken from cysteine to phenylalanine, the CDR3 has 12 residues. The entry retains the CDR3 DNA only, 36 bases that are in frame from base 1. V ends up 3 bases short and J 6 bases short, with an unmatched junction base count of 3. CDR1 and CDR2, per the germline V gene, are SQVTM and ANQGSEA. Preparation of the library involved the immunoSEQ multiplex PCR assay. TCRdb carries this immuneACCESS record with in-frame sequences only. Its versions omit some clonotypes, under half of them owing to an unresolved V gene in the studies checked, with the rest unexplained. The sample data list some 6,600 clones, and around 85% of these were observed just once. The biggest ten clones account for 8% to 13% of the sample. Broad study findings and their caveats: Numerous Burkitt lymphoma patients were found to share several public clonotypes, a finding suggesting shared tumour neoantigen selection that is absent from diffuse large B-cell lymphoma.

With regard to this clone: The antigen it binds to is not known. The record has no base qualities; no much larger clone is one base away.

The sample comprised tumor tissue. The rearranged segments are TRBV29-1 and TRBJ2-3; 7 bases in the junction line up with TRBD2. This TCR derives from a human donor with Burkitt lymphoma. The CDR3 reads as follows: CSVDGGKDTQYF. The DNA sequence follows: TGCAGCGTTGACGGGGGGAAGGATACGCAGTATTTT.